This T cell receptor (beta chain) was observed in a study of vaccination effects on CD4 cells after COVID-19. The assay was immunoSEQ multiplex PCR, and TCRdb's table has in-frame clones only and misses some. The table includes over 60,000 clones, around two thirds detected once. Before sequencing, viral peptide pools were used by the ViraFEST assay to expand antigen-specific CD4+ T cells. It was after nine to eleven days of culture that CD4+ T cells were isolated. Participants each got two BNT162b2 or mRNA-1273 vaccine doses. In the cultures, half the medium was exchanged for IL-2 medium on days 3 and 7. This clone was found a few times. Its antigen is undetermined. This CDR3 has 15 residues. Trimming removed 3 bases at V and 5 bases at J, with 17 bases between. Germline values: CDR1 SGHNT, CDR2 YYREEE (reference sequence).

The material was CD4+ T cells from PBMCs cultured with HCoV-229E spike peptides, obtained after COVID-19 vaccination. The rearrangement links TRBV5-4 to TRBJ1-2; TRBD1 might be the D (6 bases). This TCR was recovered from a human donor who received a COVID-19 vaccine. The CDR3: CASSSPGTKGYGYTF. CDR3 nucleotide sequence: TGTGCCAGCAGCTCCCCCGGGACAAAGGGGTATGGCTACACCTTC.